These 23 T cell receptor beta chains share one sample of origin, sequenced in a study of T cell repertoires in cytomegalovirus infection. No antigen has been identified for these receptors. TCRdb re-derived calls from the reads in MiXCR, one entry per CDR3 protein. The table has a few hundred thousand distinct CDR3 sequences, about 39% seen once. The input for sequencing was cultured PBMCs, taken from culture after CMV antigen stimulation. These receptors originate from a human donor in good health (CMV status not recorded). Some clones in this sample may be carry-over from other donors' samples.

The rearrangement joins TRBV6-2 or TRBV6-3 to TRBJ1-1; D is unresolved. CDR1 and CDR2 from the germline V gene are MNHEY and SVGEGT. The CDR3 runs 14 residues. V lost 2 bases, J lost 0 bases, and 7 bases lay in between. CDR3 sequence (DNA): TGTGCCAGCAGTTACAGTCTAATGAACACTGAAGCTTTCTTT. Its protein product is CASSYSLMNTEAFF.

This clonotype was observed a single time. J is TRBJ1-5 and V is TRBV20-1; possible D gene TRBD1, 5 bases. Trimming took off 3 bases at V and 7 bases at J, with 13 bases between the two ends. The CDR3 totals 13 residues. Germline V CDR1 and CDR2: DFQATT, SNEGSKA (reference sequence). CDR3 sequence reads: CSARRGRGQPQHF. CDR3 sequence (DNA): TGCAGTGCTAGGAGGGGACGAGGCCAGCCCCAGCATTTT.

This chain uses TRBV15 with TRBJ1-6; TRBD1 might be the D (5 bases). The ends were cut back, 11 bases at V and 0 bases at J, with 17 bases in the middle. This CDR3 has 16 residues. CDR1 is LNHNV, CDR2 YYDKDF, per germline (reference sequence). CDR3 sequence (DNA): TGTGCCCCGTGCCCAGGGAGTAGCTCCTATAATTCACCCCTCCACTTT. This sequence encodes CAPCPGSSSYNSPLHF.

The V and J genes are TRBV6-1 and TRBJ2-2, with D possibly TRBD1 on 6 matching bases. Trimming took 8 bases from V and 0 from J, leaving 13 bases between them. There are 15 residues in the CDR3. Germline values: CDR1 MNHNS, CDR2 SASEGT. The CDR3, as DNA: TGTGCCAGCGCACGAGGACAGACGAACACCGGGGAGCTGTTTTTT. Encoded protein: CASARGQTNTGELFF.

The gene calls are TRBV7-6 and TRBJ1-2, with D unresolved. Deletions cut 5 bases from V and 8 bases from J, with 12 bases between. The CDR3 has 12 amino acids. Germline CDR1 SGHVS, CDR2 FNYEAQ. The chain's CDR3 is CASSHSGGGYTF. The CDR3 bases are TGTGCCAGCAGCCATAGTGGAGGCGGCTACACCTTC.

This clonotype showed up many times. V gene TRBV7-2 combines with J gene TRBJ2-7, with TRBD1 as a possible D gene (5 bases). The CDR3 has 18 amino acids. Germline assignment: CDR1 SGHTA and CDR2 FQGNSA. V gave up 5 bases and J gave up 0 bases, with 23 bases separating them. CDR3 DNA: TGTGCCAGCAGCCCCCTAGGACAAGCCTTGCCCTCCTCCTACGAGCAGTACTTC. This translates into CASSPLGQALPSSYEQYF.

As DNA, the CDR3 is TGTGCCAGCAGCTTCAATCGAGCTAGCTTCCATGAGCAGTTCTTC. Its translation is CASSFNRASFHEQFF. V usage is TRBV11-3 and J usage is TRBJ2-1; tentatively, D is TRBD2 (5 bases). Germline V gene data show CDR1 as SGHNT and CDR2 as YENEEA. The CDR3 is 15 amino acids. V was trimmed by 3 bases and J by 8 bases, leaving 17 bases between them.

As DNA, the CDR3 is TGTGCCATCAGTGGGGGGACTCGGAGCACAGATACGCAGTATTTT. Translating gives CAISGGTRSTDTQYF. The chain joins TRBV10-3 to TRBJ2-3; weak D call: TRBD2 (6 bases). Germline V gene lookup returns CDR1 ENHRY and CDR2 SYGVKD. CDR3 length: 15 amino acids. Trimming took off 4 bases at V and 0 bases at J, with 11 bases between the two ends.

This clonotype was picked up many times. The chain uses TRBV6-1 and TRBJ1-6, with a tentative D call TRBD1 (5 bases). The CDR3 contains 16 residues. Trimming shortened V by 5 bases and J by 8 bases, and 19 bases separated the two germline ends. The germline CDR1 and CDR2 sequences are MNHNS and SASEGT. The CDR3 protein is CASSMGPTSSYSPLHF. CDR3 bases: TGTGCCAGCAGTATGGGACCGACGTCCTCGTATTCACCCCTCCACTTT.

This rearrangement joins TRBV2 to TRBJ2-5; the match to TRBD2 covers 8 bases. Germline V lookup: CDR1 SNHLY, CDR2 FYNNEI. The CDR3 sequence is 14 residues long. With 6 bases clipped from V and 5 bases from J, the junction kept 8 bases outside the gene matches. The CDR3 sequence is CASRGLAGRETQYF. Here the CDR3 DNA reads TGTGCCAGCAGAGGCCTAGCGGGCCGGGAGACCCAGTACTTC.

The CDR3 sequence is CASSQVGQGRSEAFF. The CDR3 coding sequence is TGCGCCAGCAGCCAGGTGGGACAGGGACGATCTGAAGCTTTCTTT. V gene TRBV4-1 combines with J gene TRBJ1-1; 9 bases fit TRBD1. Germline CDR1 and CDR2: MGHRA and YSYEKL. The V and J ends lost 3 bases and 6 bases, in that order; junction bases with no gene match: 8. This CDR3 has 15 amino acids.

Many counts were recorded for this clonotype. The rearrangement joins TRBV7-2 to TRBJ2-6; D might be TRBD1 or TRBD2, each matching 5 bases. Germline V gene sequence: CDR1 SGHTA, CDR2 FQGNSA. Trimming removed 7 bases from V and 2 bases from J, with 9 bases in between. This CDR3 has 14 residues. This CDR3 reads CASTSGPGANVLTF. The CDR3 region has the DNA TGTGCCAGCACCTCGGGGCCTGGGGCCAACGTCCTGACTTTC.

Only a few counts were recorded for this clonotype. The V gene is TRBV6-2 or TRBV6-3, the J gene TRBJ1-1; 7 bases are shared with TRBD1. In germline, CDR1 is MNHEY, CDR2 SVGEGT. V dropped 6 bases and J dropped 1; count of bases not matched to a gene: 5. The CDR3 contains 14 residues. The CDR3 nucleotides read TGTGCCAGCAGAAGGGGACAGTCGAACACTGAAGCTTTCTTT. Translating gives CASRRGQSNTEAFF.

This clonotype was seen ten or more times. This chain joins TRBV7-8 and TRBJ2-2; D possibly matches TRBD1 or TRBD2 (5 bases each). CDR1 SGHVS and CDR2 FQNEAQ come from the germline V gene. V lost 5 bases and J lost 4, with 14 bases in between. The CDR3 runs 15 residues. CDR3 in DNA: TGTGCCAGCAGCCCGAGGGGCGCGGGCACCGGGGAGCTGTTTTTT. Its protein product is CASSPRGAGTGELFF.

This clonotype was seen a few times. The chain couples TRBV7-2 to TRBJ1-1; a possible D gene is TRBD1 (5 bases). Germline-derived CDR1 and CDR2 are SGHTA and FQGNSA. Trimming cost V 4 bases and J 10 bases, with 22 bases left between them. This CDR3 has 15 residues. The CDR3 sequence is CASSYRSAGLVGAFF. The CDR3 DNA follows: TGTGCCAGCAGCTACCGATCCGCAGGGCTCGTAGGAGCTTTCTTT.

This clonotype was seen a few times. This chain uses TRBV12-3 or TRBV12-4 with TRBJ2-7; 7 bases map to TRBD2. V trimming: 5 bases; J trimming: 10 bases; junction bases outside the gene matches: 11. This CDR3 is 13 amino acids long. CDR3 region: CASSPTLARKQYF. The CDR3 region has the DNA TGTGCCAGCAGTCCAACACTAGCGAGAAAACAGTACTTC.

This clonotype appeared a few times. CDR3 in amino acids: CASSSPGTGLYEQYF. The DNA of the CDR3 is TGTGCCAGCAGCTCGCCTGGAACAGGGCTCTACGAGCAGTACTTC. This chain connects TRBV7-6 to TRBJ2-7, with a weak D call TRBD1 (6 bases). This CDR3 is 15 amino acids long. Trimming took 4 bases from V and 3 from J, leaving 16 bases between them. In germline, CDR1 is SGHVS, CDR2 FNYEAQ.

This clonotype was counted many times. The chain has TRBV7-8 and TRBJ2-7, with TRBD1 as a possible D gene (6 bases). The ends were cut back, 6 bases at V and 2 bases at J, with 11 bases in the middle. Germline V lookup: CDR1 SGHVS, CDR2 FQNEAQ. The CDR3 contains 13 residues. The CDR3 bases are TGTGCCAGCAGGAACAGGGAAACCTACGAGCAGTACTTC. Protein sequence: CASRNRETYEQYF.

V and J are TRBV7-8 and TRBJ1-2; D remains ambiguous. V lost 6 bases and J 8 bases, leaving 19 bases between the germline ends. This CDR3 comprises 14 residues. Per the germline V gene, CDR1 is SGHVS and CDR2 is FQNEAQ. CDR3 amino acids: CASSSVSPNDGYTF. The DNA of the CDR3 is TGTGCCAGCAGTTCTGTTTCACCGAACGACGGCTACACCTTC.

The J gene is TRBJ2-5, the V gene TRBV27; a weak D match, TRBD1 (6 bases). Looked up from germline, CDR1 is MNHEY and CDR2 is SMNVEV (reference sequence). V dropped 10 bases and J dropped 1 base, with 13 bases sitting between them. The CDR3 loop spans 13 amino acids. CDR3 sequence (DNA): TGTGCCACCGCTCCGGACAGCCAAGAGACCCAGTACTTC. As protein: CATAPDSQETQYF.

V gene TRBV7-9 combines with J gene TRBJ1-1; no reliable D call. The CDR3 is 13 residues long. The V and J ends lost 8 bases and 4 bases respectively, with 14 bases between them. The V gene's germline CDR1 is SEHNR and CDR2 FQNEAQ (reference sequence). The CDR3 region is CASQSYPSTEAFF. The DNA of the CDR3 is TGTGCCAGCCAATCTTATCCATCCACTGAAGCTTTCTTT.

The V call is TRBV28, the J call TRBJ1-1; D possibly corresponds to TRBD1 (5 bases). Germline-derived CDR1 and CDR2 are MDHEN and SYDVKM. The CDR3 spans 13 residues. Deletions cut 2 bases from V and 11 bases from J, with 15 bases between. The CDR3 loop is CASSLLRVNWAFF. Written as DNA, the CDR3 is TGTGCCAGCAGTTTACTCAGGGTGAATTGGGCTTTCTTT. Looking up the rest from reference TRBV28 and TRBJ1-1 gives the full variable domain: DVKVTQSSRYLVKRTGEKVFLECVQDMDHENMFWYRQDPGLGLRLIYFSYDVKMKEKGDIPEGYSVSREKKERFSLILESASTNQTSMYLCASSLLRVNWAFFGQGTRLTVV.

This clonotype showed up many times. This chain links TRBV7-2 with TRBJ2-3; 10 nucleotides match TRBD2. This CDR3 contains 15 residues. Germline loops: CDR1 SGHTA, CDR2 FQGNSA. The trim removed 5 bases at V and 1 base at J, leaving 3 bases unmatched. The CDR3 nucleotides read TGTGCCAGCAGCGCCGGGACTAGCGGCACAGATACGCAGTATTTT. It specifies CASSAGTSGTDTQYF.